A single sample gave rise to the 20 T cell receptor beta chains below, sequenced in a study of blood T cell repertoires in COVID-19. Clones were sequenced by immunoSEQ multiplex PCR, and TCRdb holds only the in-frame ones, with some missing. Here the sample spans 300,000 to 400,000 clones, 85% to 90% being singletons. Source material: peripheral blood. The receptors stem from a human donor in a cohort sampled during active COVID-19.

This clone was seen once. The chain carries TRBV4-1 and TRBJ1-2; D not resolved. This CDR3 comprises 12 residues. Trimming took 1 base from V and 8 from J, leaving 8 bases between them. Germline V gives CDR1 MGHRA, CDR2 YSYEKL. DNA of the CDR3: TGCGCCAGCAGCCAAGTATCTGGCGGCTACACCTTC. It codes for CASSQVSGGYTF.

The CDR3, as DNA: TGTGCCAGTAGTGGCCAGGGAGGGACCTACAATGAGCAGTTCTTC. Translating it yields CASSGQGGTYNEQFF. This chain uses TRBV19 with TRBJ2-1; 7 bases align to TRBD2. There are 15 residues in the CDR3. CDR1 is LNHDA and CDR2 is SQIVND in the germline V gene (reference sequence). The V gene end was trimmed by 5 bases and the J gene end by 2 bases; junction bases not matched to a gene: 6.

This chain links TRBV27 with TRBJ2-1, with 8 nucleotides matching TRBD1. Germline CDR1 MNHEY, CDR2 SMNVEV (reference sequence). V shed 5 bases and J 7 bases; nucleotides not matched to a gene: 19. This CDR3 has 18 residues. The CDR3: CASSTRTGLLVSWNEQFF. CDR3 coding DNA: TGTGCCAGCAGTACCAGGACAGGGCTGTTAGTTTCATGGAATGAGCAGTTCTTC.

This sequence joins TRBV5-1 and TRBJ2-3, with a tentative D call TRBD2 (6 bases). Trimming took 3 bases from V and 1 from J, leaving 12 bases between them. The CDR3 consists of 15 residues. Germline CDR1 is SGHRS and CDR2 is YFSETQ. CDR3 DNA sequence: TGCGCCAGCAGCTGGGGGACTGCCCGCACAGATACGCAGTATTTT. Its translation: CASSWGTARTDTQYF.

The chain combines TRBV30 with TRBJ2-7; 10 nucleotides line up with TRBD2. The CDR3 has 13 residues. Germline V gene sequence: CDR1 GTSNPN, CDR2 SVGIG (reference sequence). V shed 0 bases and J 7 bases; nucleotides not matched to a gene: 3. The CDR3 sequence: CAWSVLAGEEQYF. The CDR3 DNA sequence: TGTGCCTGGAGTGTCCTAGCGGGGGAGGAGCAGTACTTC.

The chain joins TRBV5-4 to TRBJ2-1, with D possibly matching TRBD1 (5 bases). In germline, CDR1 is SGHNT, CDR2 YYREEE (reference sequence). This CDR3 is 15 amino acids long. Trimming pared 0 bases from V and 5 bases from J, leaving 12 bases between. CDR3 sequence: CASSLEVGANNEQFF. The DNA for the CDR3 is TGTGCCAGCAGCTTGGAGGTAGGGGCCAACAATGAGCAGTTCTTC.

This clone appeared a single time. The genes are TRBV10-3 and TRBJ2-2, with a weak D call TRBD2 (6 bases). CDR1 is ENHRY and CDR2 is SYGVKD in the germline V gene. The V and J ends lost 0 bases and 4 bases respectively, with 15 bases between them. CDR3 size: 17 residues. The CDR3 loop is CAISESGKRRGTGELFF. As DNA, the CDR3 is TGTGCCATCAGTGAGTCGGGCAAGAGGCGGGGCACCGGGGAGCTGTTTTTT.

V usage is TRBV4-2 and J usage is TRBJ2-3, with a tentative D call TRBD1 (6 bases). The CDR3 extends over 15 amino acids. V lost 1 base and J 9 bases, leaving 17 bases between the germline ends. The germline V gene encodes CDR1 LGHNA and CDR2 YNFKEQ. The CDR3 here is CASSQGQDSPVTQYF. CDR3 bases: TGTGCCAGCAGCCAAGGGCAGGACAGCCCGGTCACGCAGTATTTT.

The chain joins TRBV2 to TRBJ1-2, with D unresolved. Germline CDR1 is SNHLY and CDR2 is FYNNEI. The CDR3 consists of 14 residues. V gave up 5 bases and J gave up 6 bases, with 16 bases separating them. This CDR3 reads CASSLNTEYHGYTF. The CDR3 DNA is TGTGCCAGCAGTCTAAACACAGAATACCATGGCTACACCTTC.

The chain combines TRBV7-3 with TRBJ2-5, with 13 bases matching TRBD2. Germline V gives CDR1 SGHTA, CDR2 FQGTGA. CDR3 length: 15 amino acids. After removal of 5 bases from V and 4 bases from J, the junction contained 4 bases not matched to a gene. The CDR3 spells CASSPGTSGVETQYF. The CDR3 nucleotides read TGTGCCAGCAGCCCGGGGACTAGCGGGGTAGAGACCCAGTACTTC.

This chain connects TRBV6-2 or TRBV6-3 to TRBJ2-1; 9 bases line up with TRBD2. Losses at the gene ends were 1 base for V and 8 bases for J; bases not matched to a gene: 6. The CDR3 contains 15 residues. In germline, CDR1 is MNHEY, CDR2 SVGEGT. The CDR3 sequence is CASSYWRGGADEQFF. The CDR3, as DNA: TGTGCCAGCAGTTACTGGCGCGGGGGGGCTGATGAGCAGTTCTTC.

The V gene is TRBV5-3, the J gene TRBJ2-5; D possibly corresponds to TRBD2 (5 bases). TRBV5-3 is classed as an ORF, of uncertain function. The CDR3 covers 14 residues. Trimming pared 7 bases from V and 0 bases from J, leaving 13 bases between. The CDR3 nucleotides are TGTGCCAGAGTAGACTACTCGTACCAAGAGACCCAGTACTTC. It encodes CARVDYSYQETQYF.

The chain employs TRBV27 and TRBJ2-7; 10 bases align to TRBD2. Germline CDR1 and CDR2: MNHEY and SMNVEV (reference sequence). Trimming cost V 0 bases and J 4 bases; bases outside gene matches: 6. CDR3 length equals 16 residues. In DNA form, the CDR3 reads TGTGCCAGCAGTTTATCTAGCGGGGGGCCTCAATACGAGCAGTACTTC. Translation: CASSLSSGGPQYEQYF.

This clone was seen once. The chain joins TRBV30 to TRBJ1-1, with 8 nucleotides matching TRBD1. Germline CDR1 GTSNPN, CDR2 SVGIG (reference sequence). The CDR3 runs 13 residues. V lost 5 bases and J lost 4; bases outside the gene matches: 6. CDR3 residues: CAWEQGGGTEAFF. Here the CDR3 DNA reads TGTGCCTGGGAACAGGGGGGGGGCACTGAAGCTTTCTTT.

This chain connects TRBV3-1 (or the pseudogene TRBV3-2) to TRBJ1-1; weak D call: TRBD1 (6 bases). The ends were cut back, 0 bases at V and 8 bases at J, with 7 bases in the middle. This CDR3 has 12 amino acids. Germline CDR1 reads LGHDT; CDR2 reads YNNKEL (reference sequence). CDR3 loop: CASSQDDREAFF. Written as DNA, the CDR3 is TGTGCCAGCAGCCAAGATGACAGGGAAGCTTTCTTT.

The CDR3 here is CSVHTSGMSEQYF. CDR3 DNA: TGCAGCGTTCACACTAGCGGGATGAGCGAGCAGTACTTC. This chain joins TRBV29-1 and TRBJ2-7; 10 bases align to TRBD2. V was clipped by 5 bases and J by 6 bases; unmatched bases: 7. The CDR3 consists of 13 residues. The germline CDR1 and CDR2 sequences are SQVTM and ANQGSEA.

This chain joins TRBV3-1 (or the pseudogene TRBV3-2) and TRBJ2-3; D unresolved. The ends were cut back, 2 bases at V and 6 bases at J, with 15 bases in the middle. CDR3 length equals 15 residues. Germline assignment: CDR1 LGHDT and CDR2 YNNKEL (reference sequence). The CDR3 nucleotides read TGTGCCAGCAGCCAAATGAGTAGCACGGGTGATACGCAGTATTTT. The encoded protein is CASSQMSSTGDTQYF.

The V call is TRBV28, the J call TRBJ2-7; possibly TRBD2 for D (6 bases). The CDR3 spans 14 residues. Germline-derived CDR1 and CDR2 are MDHEN and SYDVKM. Trimming removed 3 bases from V and 4 bases from J, with 13 bases in between. CDR3 bases: TGTGCCAGCAGTTTCACGGGACTCCTGTACGAGCAGTACTTC. This codes for CASSFTGLLYEQYF.

This clone was counted a few times. The rearrangement joins TRBV5-6 to TRBJ1-2, with 11 bases identical to TRBD1. Unmatched junction bases numbered 10, after V lost 4 bases and J lost 5 bases. The CDR3 covers 16 residues. Germline assignment: CDR1 SGHDT and CDR2 YYEEEE. The DNA for the CDR3 is TGTGCCAGCAGCATACGGACAGGGGGCCCCACGTATGGCTACACCTTC. Its protein is CASSIRTGGPTYGYTF. Using reference TRBV5-6 and TRBJ1-2 for the parts outside the CDR3, the full variable domain is DAGVTQSPTHLIKTRGQQVTLRCSPKSGHDTVSWYQQALGQGPQFIFQYYEEEERQRGNFPDRFSGHQFPNYSSELNVNALLLGDSALYLCASSIRTGGPTYGYTFGSGTRLTVV.

This sequence joins TRBV9 and TRBJ1-3, with TRBD1 matching 8 bases. Germline V gives CDR1 SGDLS, CDR2 YYNGEE. With 0 bases clipped from V and 5 bases from J, the junction kept 1 base outside the gene matches. The CDR3 is made up of 14 amino acids. The CDR3 loop reads CASSVGQGRNTIYF. CDR3 nucleotides: TGTGCCAGCAGCGTAGGACAGGGGAGAAACACCATATATTTT.